This T cell receptor (beta chain) originates from a study of blood T cell repertoires in COVID-19. Study as a whole: Sample material is recorded as cDNA or gDNA derived from T cells, B-cell-depleted T cells, or PBMCs.

Participants spanned ages about 18 to 90 years and resided in 20 to 30 US areas. Cohorts were determined from participant-reported clinical history. In the original analysis: It was from reference gene primer amplification that nucleated cell counts were estimated. Assay: immunoSEQ multiplex PCR; the TCRdb copy retains only in-frame clones and omits some. That table is the source of V, J and clone size, and D and trimming were worked out from the DNA. The sample shows some 530,000 clones, less than 90% of them seen only once. Germline V gene lookup returns CDR1 KGHDR and CDR2 SFDVKD. V lost 7 bases to trimming and J lost 6 bases; unmatched junction nucleotides: 7. This CDR3 is 15 amino acids long.

The sample comprised PBMCs or T cells enriched from blood (not recorded which). The receptor was isolated from a woman aged 55 to 70 who had recovered from COVID-19. The chain is built from TRBV24-1 and TRBJ1-5; TRBD1 agrees at 11 bases. DNA for the CDR3: TGTGCCACCAGCGCCGGGACAGGGGGAAGTCAGCCCCAGCATTTT. Translation: CATSAGTGGSQPQHF.